These 4 T cell receptor beta chains share one sample of origin, sequenced in a study of radiation and T cells in renal cell carcinoma. Generated by immunoSEQ multiplex PCR, the TCRdb table keeps only in-frame clones and is missing some. The profile shows roughly 130,000 clones, about 81% of them singletons. Time point given: blood 2 weeks post-SBRT. The treatment was: 15 Gy SBRT to primary tumor, nephrectomy 4 weeks later. The sample consisted of blood, taken from a patient whose treatment included radiotherapy and nephrectomy. The receptors originated from a woman in her sixties or seventies with renal cell carcinoma.

In this sample, this clone turned up once. V gene TRBV5-1 combines with J gene TRBJ1-3; the D is unclear. The CDR3 length is 16 residues. V was clipped by 0 bases and J by 0 bases, with 10 bases between them. From germline, CDR1 is SGHRS and CDR2 YFSETQ. In DNA form, the CDR3 reads TGCGCCAGCAGCTTGGATGGTGATAGCTCTGGAAACACCATATATTTT. Its translation: CASSLDGDSSGNTIYF. Combining the CDR3 with reference TRBV5-1 and TRBJ1-3 gives the whole variable domain KAGVTQTPRYLIKTRGQQVTLSCSPISGHRSVSWYQQTPGQGLQFLFEYFSETQRNKGNFPGRFSGRQFSNSRSEMNVSTLELGDSALYLCASSLDGDSSGNTIYFGEGSWLTVV.

The gene calls are TRBV4-1 and TRBJ2-7, with TRBD2 identical over 12 bases. The junction had 8 bases not matched to a gene; V was cut back by 4 bases and J by 7 bases. CDR1 is MGHRA, CDR2 YSYEKL, per germline. CDR3 length equals 15 residues. CDR3 nucleotides: TGCGCCAGCAGCCCAAATCCGGGACTAGCGGGTGAGCAGTACTTC. Translated: CASSPNPGLAGEQYF.

The J gene is TRBJ1-2, the V gene TRBV7-8; D remains ambiguous. Trimming removed 3 bases at V and 0 bases at J, with 14 bases between. The germline gives CDR1 SGHVS, CDR2 FQNEAQ. The CDR3 loop spans 16 amino acids. The CDR3 loop reads CASSFFPEPTNYGYTF. The DNA of the CDR3 is TGTGCCAGCAGCTTTTTTCCGGAACCTACTAACTATGGCTACACCTTC.

The gene calls are TRBV29-1 and TRBJ1-1; D is undetermined. CDR1 SQVTM and CDR2 ANQGSEA come from the germline V gene. The CDR3 loop spans 12 amino acids. Between the trimmed V and J ends, which lost 4 bases and 5 bases, there was a span of 11 bases. The DNA for the CDR3 is TGCAGCGTTGCCAAAGGATTGACTGAAGCTTTCTTT. This gives the protein CSVAKGLTEAFF.